The clone carrying this TCR beta chain appeared a few times. Its antigen remains unknown. Unique molecular identifiers were used to barcode this TCRbeta library. TCRdb processed the PCR reads anew with MiXCR; each CDR3 protein has one entry. The sample has about 610,000 distinct CDR3 sequences; more than 20% are singletons. This specimen comes from a study of T-cell reconstitution after alpha-beta-depleted transplantation in children. General study results and limits: Once a year had passed after transplant, T-cell counts and diversity came mostly from newly produced T cells. Reports say that about two months after transplant, the alpha-beta T cells came out of several hundred graft clones that had expanded.

CDR3 length: 13 amino acids. Germline V gene lookup returns CDR1 SGHTA and CDR2 FQGTGA. V gave up 2 bases and J gave up 6 bases, with 8 bases separating them. The TCR comes from a boy under two years old with Wiskott-Aldrich syndrome, due to receive a stem cell transplant. Source: PBMCs, taken before TCRalphabeta/CD19-depleted stem cell transplant. The rearrangement joins TRBV7-3 to TRBJ1-5; D gene ambiguous. The CDR3 reads CASSLRAGQPQHF. The CDR3 nucleotides read TGTGCCAGCAGCTTACGGGCGGGTCAGCCCCAGCATTTT.